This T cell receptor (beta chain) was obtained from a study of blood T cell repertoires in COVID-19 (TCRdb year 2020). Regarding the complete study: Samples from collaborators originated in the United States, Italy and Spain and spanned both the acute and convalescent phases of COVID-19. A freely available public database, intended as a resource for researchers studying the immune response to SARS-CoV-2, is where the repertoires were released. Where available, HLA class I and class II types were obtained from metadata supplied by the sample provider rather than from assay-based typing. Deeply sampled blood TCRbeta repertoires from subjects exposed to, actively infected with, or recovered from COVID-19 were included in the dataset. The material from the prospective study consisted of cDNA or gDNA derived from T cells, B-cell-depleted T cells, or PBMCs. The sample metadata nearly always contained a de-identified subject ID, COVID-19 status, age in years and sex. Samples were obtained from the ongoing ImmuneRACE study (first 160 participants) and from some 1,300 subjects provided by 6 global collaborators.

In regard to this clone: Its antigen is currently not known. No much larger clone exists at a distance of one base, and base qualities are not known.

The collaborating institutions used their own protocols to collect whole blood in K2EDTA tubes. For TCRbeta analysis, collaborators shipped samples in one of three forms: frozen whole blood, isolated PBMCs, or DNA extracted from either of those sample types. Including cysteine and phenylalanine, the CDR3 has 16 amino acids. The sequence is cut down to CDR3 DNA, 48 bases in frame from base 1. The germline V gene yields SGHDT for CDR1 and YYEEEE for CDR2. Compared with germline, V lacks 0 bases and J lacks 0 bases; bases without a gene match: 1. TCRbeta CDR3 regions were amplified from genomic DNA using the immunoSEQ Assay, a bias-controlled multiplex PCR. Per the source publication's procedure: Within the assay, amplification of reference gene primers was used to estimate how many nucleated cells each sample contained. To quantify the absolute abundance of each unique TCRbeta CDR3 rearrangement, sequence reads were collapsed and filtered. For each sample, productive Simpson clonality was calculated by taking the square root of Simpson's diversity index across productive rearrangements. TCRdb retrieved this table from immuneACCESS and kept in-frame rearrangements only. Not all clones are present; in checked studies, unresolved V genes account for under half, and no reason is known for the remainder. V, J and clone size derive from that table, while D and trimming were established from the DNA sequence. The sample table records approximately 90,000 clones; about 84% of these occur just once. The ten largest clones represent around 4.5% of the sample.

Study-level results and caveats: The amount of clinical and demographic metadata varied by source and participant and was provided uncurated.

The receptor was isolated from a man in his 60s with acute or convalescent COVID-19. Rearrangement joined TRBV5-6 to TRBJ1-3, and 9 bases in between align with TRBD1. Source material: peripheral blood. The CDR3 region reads CASSLVGQGSGNTIYF. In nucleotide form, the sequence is TGTGCCAGCAGCTTGGTGGGACAGGGCTCTGGAAACACCATATATTTT. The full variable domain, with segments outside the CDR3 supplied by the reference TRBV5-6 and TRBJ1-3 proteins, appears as DAGVTQSPTHLIKTRGQQVTLRCSPKSGHDTVSWYQQALGQGPQFIFQYYEEEERQRGNFPDRFSGHQFPNYSSELNVNALLLGDSALYLCASSLVGQGSGNTIYFGEGSWLTVV.